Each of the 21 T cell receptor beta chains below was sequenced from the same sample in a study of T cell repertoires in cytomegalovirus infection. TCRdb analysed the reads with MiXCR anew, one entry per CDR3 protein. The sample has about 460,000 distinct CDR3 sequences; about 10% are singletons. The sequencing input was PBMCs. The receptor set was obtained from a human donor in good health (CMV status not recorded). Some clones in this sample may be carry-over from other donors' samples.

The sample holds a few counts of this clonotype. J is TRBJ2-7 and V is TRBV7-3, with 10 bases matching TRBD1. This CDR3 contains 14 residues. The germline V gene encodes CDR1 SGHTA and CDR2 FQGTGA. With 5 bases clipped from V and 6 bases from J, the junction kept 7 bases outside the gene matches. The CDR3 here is CASSPGQGVGEQYF. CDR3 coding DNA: TGTGCCAGCAGCCCCGGACAGGGGGTCGGCGAGCAGTACTTC.

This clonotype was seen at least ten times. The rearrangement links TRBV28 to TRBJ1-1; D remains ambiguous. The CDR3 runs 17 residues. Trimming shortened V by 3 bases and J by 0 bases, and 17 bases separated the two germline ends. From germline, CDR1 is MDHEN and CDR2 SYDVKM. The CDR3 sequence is CASSFNTARALNTEAFF. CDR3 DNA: TGTGCCAGCAGTTTTAATACGGCAAGAGCTCTGAACACTGAAGCTTTCTTT. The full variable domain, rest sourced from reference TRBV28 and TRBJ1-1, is DVKVTQSSRYLVKRTGEKVFLECVQDMDHENMFWYRQDPGLGLRLIYFSYDVKMKEKGDIPEGYSVSREKKERFSLILESASTNQTSMYLCASSFNTARALNTEAFFGQGTRLTVV.

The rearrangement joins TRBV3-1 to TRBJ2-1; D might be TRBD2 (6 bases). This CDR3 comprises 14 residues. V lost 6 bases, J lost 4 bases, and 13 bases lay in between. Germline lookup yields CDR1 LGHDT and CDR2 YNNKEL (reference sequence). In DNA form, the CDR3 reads TGTGCCAGCAGGATGCGGGGAGGATACAATGAGCAGTTCTTC. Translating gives CASRMRGGYNEQFF.

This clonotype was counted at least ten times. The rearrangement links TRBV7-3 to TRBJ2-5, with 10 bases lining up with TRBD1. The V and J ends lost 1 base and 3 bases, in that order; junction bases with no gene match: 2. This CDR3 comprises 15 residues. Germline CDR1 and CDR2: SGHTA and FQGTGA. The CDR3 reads CASSLSGTGEETQYF. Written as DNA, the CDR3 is TGTGCCAGCAGCTTAAGTGGGACAGGGGAAGAGACCCAGTACTTC.

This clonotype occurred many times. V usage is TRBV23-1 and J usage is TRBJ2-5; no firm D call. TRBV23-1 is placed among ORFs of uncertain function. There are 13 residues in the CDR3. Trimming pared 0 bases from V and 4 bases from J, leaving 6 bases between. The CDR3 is CASSQSALETQYF. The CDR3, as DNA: TGCGCCAGCAGTCAATCGGCTCTAGAGACCCAGTACTTC.

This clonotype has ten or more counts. In DNA, the CDR3 is TGCAGTGCTAGAGATCCAAGGGGGGGTGACACTGAAGCTTTCTTT. Its protein is CSARDPRGGDTEAFF. The J gene is TRBJ1-1, the V gene TRBV20-1, with D maybe TRBD1 (6 bases). Trimming removed 0 bases from V and 3 bases from J, with 14 bases in between. Germline V CDR1 and CDR2: DFQATT, SNEGSKA (reference sequence). This CDR3 contains 15 residues.

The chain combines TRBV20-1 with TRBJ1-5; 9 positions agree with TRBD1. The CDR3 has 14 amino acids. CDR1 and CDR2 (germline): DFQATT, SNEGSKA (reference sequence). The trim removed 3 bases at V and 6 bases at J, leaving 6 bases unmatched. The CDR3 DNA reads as TGCAGTGCTAGGGGGGGGACAGGGAGTCAGCCCCAGCATTTT. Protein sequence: CSARGGTGSQPQHF.

CDR3 amino acids: CSARSSGGYTF. The CDR3 DNA reads as TGCAGTGCTAGATCGAGTGGCGGCTACACCTTC. The rearrangement joins TRBV20-1 to TRBJ1-2, with no clear D. Per germline, CDR1 DFQATT and CDR2 SNEGSKA (reference sequence). This CDR3 is built from 11 residues. Trimming took off 2 bases at V and 8 bases at J, with 9 bases between the two ends.

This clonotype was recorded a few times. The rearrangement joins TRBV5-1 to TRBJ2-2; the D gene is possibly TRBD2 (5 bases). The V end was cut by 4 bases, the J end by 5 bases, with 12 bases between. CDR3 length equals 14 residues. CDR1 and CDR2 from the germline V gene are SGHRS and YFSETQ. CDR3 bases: TGCGCCAGCAGCATCGCGGGTCTGACCGGGGAGCTGTTTTTT. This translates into CASSIAGLTGELFF.

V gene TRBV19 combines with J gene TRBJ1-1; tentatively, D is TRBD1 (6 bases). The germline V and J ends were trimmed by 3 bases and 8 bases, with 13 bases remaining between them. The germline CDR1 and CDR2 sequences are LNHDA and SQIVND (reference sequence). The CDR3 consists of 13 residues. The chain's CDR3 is CASSIPSTGEAFF. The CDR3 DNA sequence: TGTGCCAGTAGTATCCCCTCTACAGGGGAAGCTTTCTTT.

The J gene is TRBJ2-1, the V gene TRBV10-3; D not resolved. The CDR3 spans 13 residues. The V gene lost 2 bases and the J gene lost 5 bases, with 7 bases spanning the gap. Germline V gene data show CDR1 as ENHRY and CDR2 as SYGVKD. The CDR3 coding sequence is TGTGCCATCAGTGAGCAGGCCAACAATGAGCAGTTCTTC. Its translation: CAISEQANNEQFF.

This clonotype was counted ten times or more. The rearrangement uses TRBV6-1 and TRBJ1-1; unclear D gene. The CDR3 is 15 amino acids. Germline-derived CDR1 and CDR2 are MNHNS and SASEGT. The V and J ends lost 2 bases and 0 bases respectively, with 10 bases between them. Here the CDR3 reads CASSERGTLNTEAFF. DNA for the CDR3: TGTGCCAGCAGTGAACGAGGAACCCTGAACACTGAAGCTTTCTTT.

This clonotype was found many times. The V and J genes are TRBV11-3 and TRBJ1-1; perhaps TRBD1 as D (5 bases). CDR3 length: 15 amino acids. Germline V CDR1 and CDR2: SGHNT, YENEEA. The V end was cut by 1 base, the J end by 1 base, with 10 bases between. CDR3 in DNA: TGTGCCAGCAGCTTAGGCGGGACGTCGAACACTGAAGCTTTCTTT. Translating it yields CASSLGGTSNTEAFF. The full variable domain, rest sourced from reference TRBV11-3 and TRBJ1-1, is EAGVVQSPRYKIIEKKQPVAFWCNPISGHNTLYWYLQNLGQGPELLIRYENEEAVDDSQLPKDRFSAERLKGVDSTLKIQPAELGDSAVYLCASSLGGTSNTEAFFGQGTRLTVV.

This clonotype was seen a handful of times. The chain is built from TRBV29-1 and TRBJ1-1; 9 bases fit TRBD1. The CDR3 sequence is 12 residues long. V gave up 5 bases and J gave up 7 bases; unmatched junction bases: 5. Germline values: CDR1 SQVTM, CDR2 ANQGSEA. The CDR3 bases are TGCAGCGTTCTCGAGGGACAGGGTGAAGCTTTCTTT. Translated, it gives CSVLEGQGEAFF.

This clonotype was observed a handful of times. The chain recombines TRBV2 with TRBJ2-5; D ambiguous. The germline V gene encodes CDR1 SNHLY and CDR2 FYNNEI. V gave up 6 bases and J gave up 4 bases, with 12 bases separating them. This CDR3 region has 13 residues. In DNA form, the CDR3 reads TGTGCCAGCAGCAAAAACTCCGGAGAGACCCAGTACTTC. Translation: CASSKNSGETQYF.

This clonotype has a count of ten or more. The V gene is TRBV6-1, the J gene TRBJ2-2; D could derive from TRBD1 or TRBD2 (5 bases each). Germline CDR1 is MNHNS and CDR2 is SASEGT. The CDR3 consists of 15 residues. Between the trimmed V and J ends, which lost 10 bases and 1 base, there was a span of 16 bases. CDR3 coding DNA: TGTGCCACACGGCACGGGGCCCAGAACACCGGGGAGCTGTTTTTT. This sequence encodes CATRHGAQNTGELFF.

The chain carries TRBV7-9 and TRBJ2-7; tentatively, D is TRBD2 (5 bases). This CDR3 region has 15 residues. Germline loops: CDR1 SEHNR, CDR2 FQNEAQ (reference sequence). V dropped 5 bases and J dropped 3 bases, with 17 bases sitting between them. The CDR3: CASSPAERKYYEQYF. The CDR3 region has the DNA TGTGCCAGCAGCCCTGCGGAGCGGAAGTACTACGAGCAGTACTTC.

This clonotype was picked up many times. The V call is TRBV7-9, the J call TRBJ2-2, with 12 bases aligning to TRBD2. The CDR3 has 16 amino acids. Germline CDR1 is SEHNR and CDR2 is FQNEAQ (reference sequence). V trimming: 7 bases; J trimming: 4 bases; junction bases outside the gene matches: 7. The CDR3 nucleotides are TGTGCCAGCAATCTAGCGGGAGGGCCGGGCACCGGGGAGCTGTTTTTT. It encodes CASNLAGGPGTGELFF. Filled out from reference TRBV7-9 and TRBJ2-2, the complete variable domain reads DTGVSQNPRHKITKRGQNVTFRCDPISEHNRLYWYRQTLGQGPEFLTYFQNEAQLEKSRLLSDRFSAERPKGSFSTLEIQRTEQGDSAMYLCASNLAGGPGTGELFFGEGSRLTVL.

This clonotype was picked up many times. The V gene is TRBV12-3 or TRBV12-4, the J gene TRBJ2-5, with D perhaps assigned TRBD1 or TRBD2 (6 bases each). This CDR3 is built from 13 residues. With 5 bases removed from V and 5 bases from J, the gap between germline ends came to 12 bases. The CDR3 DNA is TGTGCCAGCAGTCTTCGGGGGCCTGAGACCCAGTACTTC. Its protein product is CASSLRGPETQYF.

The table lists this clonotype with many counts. As DNA, the CDR3 is TGTGCCAGCAGCTTTGTATCTGTGCTAGCGGGAGAGATGTCGTACGAGCAGTACTTC. This sequence encodes CASSFVSVLAGEMSYEQYF. This chain joins TRBV7-2 and TRBJ2-7, with TRBD2 matching 10 bases. V shed 3 bases, J shed 4 bases, and the junction held 18 bases outside the gene matches. The CDR3 extends over 19 amino acids. From germline, CDR1 is SGHTA and CDR2 FQGNSA.

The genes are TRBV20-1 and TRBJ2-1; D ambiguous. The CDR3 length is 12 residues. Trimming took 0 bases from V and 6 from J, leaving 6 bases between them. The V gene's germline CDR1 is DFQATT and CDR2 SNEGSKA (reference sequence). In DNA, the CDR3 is TGCAGTGCTAGAGATCAAAGCAATGAGCAGTTCTTC. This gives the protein CSARDQSNEQFF.